These 26 T cell receptor beta chains originate from one sample sequenced in a study of STAT5B mutations in CD4+ large granular lymphocyte leukemia. Sequencing was performed with immunoSEQ multiplex PCR; in TCRdb, only in-frame clones are kept and a portion is missing. Among 30,000 to 35,000 clones listed, less than 85% were seen once. Sequenced input: CD4+ T cells from blood buffy coats. Source of these receptors: a human donor in good health.

The rearrangement joins TRBV15 to TRBJ2-1; TRBD1 matches 8 bases. This CDR3 region has 13 residues. Per the germline V gene, CDR1 is LNHNV and CDR2 is YYDKDF (reference sequence). The J segment lost 8 bases and the V segment lost 7 bases, leaving 7 bases of the junction unmatched. Written as DNA, the CDR3 is TGTGCCACCACTTGGTACAGGGGGGATGAGCAGTTCTTC. Translated: CATTWYRGDEQFF.

The sample holds a few counts of this clone. The chain is built from TRBV7-9 and TRBJ2-4; the match to TRBD2 covers 9 bases. Germline trimming cut 0 bases from V and 6 bases from J; bases unmatched to any gene: 0. CDR1 and CDR2 (germline): SEHNR, FQNEAQ (reference sequence). The CDR3 totals 14 residues. As DNA, the CDR3 is TGTGCCAGCAGCTTAGCACTAGCGGGAAACATTCAGTACTTC. This encodes CASSLALAGNIQYF.

The rearrangement uses TRBV6-6 and TRBJ2-7; D might be TRBD1 (5 bases). V was clipped by 10 bases and J by 2 bases, with 12 bases between them. The CDR3 spans 12 residues. From germline, CDR1 is MNHNY and CDR2 SVGAGI (reference sequence). The CDR3 loop reads CATRAGAYEQYF. CDR3 nucleotides: TGTGCCACCAGGGCTGGGGCCTACGAGCAGTACTTC.

The chain combines TRBV29-1 with TRBJ2-1; a possible D gene is TRBD2 (6 bases). V shed 7 bases and J shed 4 bases, with 17 bases lying between them. Per germline, CDR1 SQVTM and CDR2 ANQGSEA. The CDR3 covers 14 residues. The CDR3 protein is CSALGTRLYNEQFF. Here the CDR3 DNA reads TGCAGCGCCTTAGGGACTCGACTATACAATGAGCAGTTCTTC.

The chain combines TRBV7-2 with TRBJ1-5; D unclear. CDR1 and CDR2 (germline): SGHTA, FQGNSA. The CDR3 contains 13 residues. V was cut by 3 bases and J by 6 bases, with 9 bases left in between. The CDR3 reads CASSLGLGQPQHF. CDR3 DNA: TGTGCCAGCAGCTTGGGTCTTGGTCAGCCCCAGCATTTT. Drawing the rest from reference TRBV7-2 and TRBJ1-5, the complete variable domain is GAGVSQSPSNKVTEKGKDVELRCDPISGHTALYWYRQSLGQGLEFLIYFQGNSAPDKSGLPSDRFSAERTGGSVSTLTIQRTQQEDSAVYLCASSLGLGQPQHFGDGTRLSIL.

This chain links TRBV15 with TRBJ1-4, with a weak D call TRBD1 (6 bases). Germline assignment: CDR1 LNHNV and CDR2 YYDKDF (reference sequence). V dropped 2 bases and J dropped 5 bases, with 12 bases sitting between them. This CDR3 has 15 amino acids. CDR3 loop: CATSRKGVFNEKLFF. As DNA, the CDR3 is TGTGCCACCAGCAGAAAGGGGGTATTCAATGAAAAACTGTTTTTT.

This chain connects TRBV2 to TRBJ2-5; 11 bases map to TRBD2. Germline V lookup: CDR1 SNHLY, CDR2 FYNNEI. V was clipped by 7 bases and J by 2 bases; unmatched bases: 3. This CDR3 is built from 14 residues. DNA for the CDR3: TGTGCCAGCATGCTAGCGGGGGGTCAAGAGACCCAGTACTTC. Amino acid sequence: CASMLAGGQETQYF. Using reference TRBV2 and TRBJ2-5 for the parts outside the CDR3, the full variable domain is EPEVTQTPSHQVTQMGQEVILRCVPISNHLYFYWYRQILGQKVEFLVSFYNNEISEKSEIFDDQFSVERPDGSNFTLKIRSTKLEDSAMYFCASMLAGGQETQYFGPGTRLLVL.

This clone was seen just once. The rearrangement links TRBV5-1 to TRBJ1-1; D is undetermined. Between the trimmed V and J ends, which lost 4 bases and 0 bases, there was a span of 19 bases. CDR1 is SGHRS, CDR2 YFSETQ, per germline. The CDR3 has 17 residues. The DNA for the CDR3 is TGCGCCAGCAGCGTGCGTTCGGAGGGAGCCATGAACACTGAAGCTTTCTTT. Residues: CASSVRSEGAMNTEAFF.

The V gene is TRBV19, the J gene TRBJ2-3, with D tentatively TRBD1 or TRBD2 (5 bases each). V lost 4 bases to trimming and J lost 2 bases, with 10 bases between them. The CDR3 sequence is 14 residues long. CDR1 and CDR2 from the germline V gene are LNHDA and SQIVND (reference sequence). The DNA of the CDR3 is TGTGCCAGTAGTACTCGGGGCATCACAGATACGCAGTATTTT. Its translation: CASSTRGITDTQYF.

The chain links TRBV10-1 to TRBJ1-1; a possible D gene is TRBD1 (5 bases). The CDR3 length is 13 residues. CDR1 is WNHNN and CDR2 is SYGVQD in the germline V gene (reference sequence). The ends were cut back, 3 bases at V and 10 bases at J, with 15 bases in the middle. The CDR3 sequence is CASSEGHPLRAFF. CDR3 nucleotide sequence: TGCGCCAGCAGTGAAGGACACCCCTTGAGAGCTTTCTTT.

The chain employs TRBV10-2 and TRBJ2-5; D is perhaps TRBD2 (6 bases). In germline, CDR1 is WSHSY, CDR2 SAAADI. V lost 10 bases to trimming and J lost 4 bases, with 13 bases between them. The CDR3 contains 12 residues. The CDR3 nucleotides read TGCGCCACCGGGACTTTCGGAGAGACCCAGTACTTC. It encodes CATGTFGETQYF.

The rearrangement joins TRBV7-9 to TRBJ2-3; D ambiguous. Germline CDR1 and CDR2: SEHNR and FQNEAQ (reference sequence). V lost 1 base to trimming and J lost 2 bases, with 10 bases between them. The CDR3 has 15 residues. The CDR3 nucleotides are TGTGCCAGCAGCTTAGATCGGTATGCCACAGATACGCAGTATTTT. Amino acid sequence: CASSLDRYATDTQYF.

The rearrangement joins TRBV6-6 to TRBJ2-5; D might be TRBD2 (7 bases). This CDR3 contains 14 residues. The V gene's germline CDR1 is MNHNY and CDR2 SVGAGI (reference sequence). V lost 8 bases, J lost 5 bases, and 18 bases lay in between. The CDR3 bases are TGTGCCAGCTATGACTCGGGGGGCGGGGAGACCCAGTACTTC. This encodes CASYDSGGGETQYF.

This clone is a singleton in its sample. V and J are TRBV19 and TRBJ1-2; unclear D gene. Looked up from germline, CDR1 is LNHDA and CDR2 is SQIVND (reference sequence). The V end was cut by 5 bases, the J end by 10 bases, with 20 bases between. The CDR3 has 14 amino acids. The CDR3 spells CASSFLGINALYTF. The DNA of the CDR3 is TGTGCCAGTAGTTTCCTCGGGATCAACGCCCTCTACACCTTC.

This clone was counted only a few times. The chain links TRBV7-9 to TRBJ1-1; 7 positions agree with TRBD1. Germline V gene lookup returns CDR1 SEHNR and CDR2 FQNEAQ (reference sequence). V trimming: 4 bases; J trimming: 1 base; junction bases outside the gene matches: 6. This CDR3 has 15 amino acids. CDR3 in amino acids: CASSYGTVKNTEAFF. The CDR3 bases are TGTGCCAGCAGCTATGGGACAGTCAAGAACACTGAAGCTTTCTTT. Full variable domain (outside the CDR3, taken from reference TRBV7-9 and TRBJ1-1): DTGVSQNPRHKITKRGQNVTFRCDPISEHNRLYWYRQTLGQGPEFLTYFQNEAQLEKSRLLSDRFSAERPKGSFSTLEIQRTEQGDSAMYLCASSYGTVKNTEAFFGQGTRLTVV.

This chain connects TRBV11-2 to TRBJ2-7; the match to TRBD1 covers 9 bases. In germline, CDR1 is SGHAT, CDR2 FQNNGV. There are 15 residues in the CDR3. The V gene end was trimmed by 3 bases and the J gene end by 0 bases; junction bases not matched to a gene: 3. CDR3 coding DNA: TGTGCCAGCAGCTTCGTGGGACAGGGCTCCTACGAGCAGTACTTC. This translates into CASSFVGQGSYEQYF.

The chain is built from TRBV21-1 and TRBJ1-4. TRBV21-1 is a pseudogene. CDR3 length equals 15 residues. The CDR3 loop is CASSKEPTFNEKLFF. The CDR3 DNA is TGTGCCAGCAGCAAAGAACCCACGTTTAATGAAAAACTGTTTTTT.

The chain links TRBV6-5 to TRBJ2-7, with a weak D call TRBD1 (6 bases). Germline loops: CDR1 MNHEY, CDR2 SVGAGI. V was cut by 6 bases and J by 3 bases, with 6 bases left in between. The CDR3 spans 11 residues. DNA of the CDR3: TGTGCCAGCAGACAGGGCTACGAGCAGTACTTC. It specifies CASRQGYEQYF.

The chain couples TRBV5-1 to TRBJ2-6, with 8 bases lining up with TRBD1. The germline gives CDR1 SGHRS, CDR2 YFSETQ. Trimming at V came to 0 bases and at J to 4 bases, leaving 6 bases not matched to a gene. This CDR3 has 17 residues. This chain's CDR3 is CASSLGTGPNGANVLTF. As DNA, the CDR3 is TGCGCCAGCAGCTTGGGGACAGGGCCGAACGGGGCCAACGTCCTGACTTTC. Drawing the rest from reference TRBV5-1 and TRBJ2-6, the complete variable domain is KAGVTQTPRYLIKTRGQQVTLSCSPISGHRSVSWYQQTPGQGLQFLFEYFSETQRNKGNFPGRFSGRQFSNSRSEMNVSTLELGDSALYLCASSLGTGPNGANVLTFGAGSRLTVL.

The rearrangement links TRBV5-1 to TRBJ1-1; no reliable D call. V dropped 3 bases and J dropped 4 bases, with 10 bases sitting between them. The CDR3 totals 13 residues. The germline V gene encodes CDR1 SGHRS and CDR2 YFSETQ. CDR3 loop: CASSSPAPTEAFF. CDR3 bases: TGCGCCAGCAGCTCCCCGGCACCCACTGAAGCTTTCTTT.

The chain combines TRBV5-4 with TRBJ1-1; 8 bases are a match to TRBD1. Germline CDR1 reads SGHNT; CDR2 reads YYREEE (reference sequence). Losses at the gene ends were 4 bases for V and 0 bases for J; bases not matched to a gene: 5. CDR3 length: 15 amino acids. CDR3 coding DNA: TGTGCCAGCAGCCGAGACAGGGGCTTGAACACTGAAGCTTTCTTT. Encoded protein: CASSRDRGLNTEAFF.

This sequence joins TRBV5-4 and TRBJ2-1; 9 nucleotides align to TRBD1. CDR1 is SGHNT and CDR2 is YYREEE in the germline V gene (reference sequence). This CDR3 contains 14 residues. V lost 5 bases, J lost 3 bases, and 3 bases stayed unmatched. CDR3 protein: CASRRQGDYNEQFF. Written as DNA, the CDR3 is TGTGCCAGCAGACGACAGGGGGACTACAATGAGCAGTTCTTC.

In DNA, the CDR3 is TGCGCCAGCAGCTTGGAACGGCCAGATACGCAGTATTTT. This codes for CASSLERPDTQYF. J is TRBJ2-3 and V is TRBV5-1; D ambiguous. Between the trimmed V and J ends, which lost 0 bases and 4 bases, there was a span of 6 bases. The germline gives CDR1 SGHRS, CDR2 YFSETQ. This CDR3 has 13 residues.

This clone showed up just a few times. The chain recombines TRBV5-1 with TRBJ1-5, with D possibly TRBD1 on 5 matching bases. V gave up 4 bases and J gave up 2 bases, with 10 bases separating them. This CDR3 has 14 residues. CDR1 and CDR2 from the germline V gene are SGHRS and YFSETQ. The CDR3 DNA reads TGCGCCAGCAGCCGGGTGGGGGGCAATCAGCCCCAGCATTTT. Translating gives CASSRVGGNQPQHF.

The chain couples TRBV7-2 to TRBJ1-4; D unclear. Germline loops: CDR1 SGHTA, CDR2 FQGNSA. The CDR3 has 15 amino acids. V was trimmed by 4 bases and J by 0 bases, leaving 9 bases between them. CDR3 bases: TGTGCCAGCAGCTCGCAGGTCACAACTAATGAAAAACTGTTTTTT. Translation gives CASSSQVTTNEKLFF.

A word on this clone: Germline is not matched at one junction end, which may reflect a read error. The V gene is TRBV7-7, the J gene TRBJ2-5; 8 nucleotides agree with TRBD1. The CDR3 is 14 amino acids. Germline CDR1 SSHAT, CDR2 FNYEAQ (reference sequence). CDR3 protein: CASSLTGGGETQYF. The CDR3 nucleotides read TGTGCTAGCAGCTTAACAGGGGGAGGAGAGACCCAGTACTTC.